The 16 T cell receptor beta chains given below trace back to one sample, sequenced in a study of OX40 agonist ivuxolimab in advanced cancers. Repertoires were generated with immunoSEQ multiplex PCR, while TCRdb's copy carries only in-frame clones and drops some. This sample yields fewer than 85,000 clones, of which almost 90% are seen a single time; less than 0.9% belongs to the top ten. The sequenced sample was CD4+ or CD8+ T cells sorted from blood, obtained in a trial of the OX40 agonist ivuxolimab. These receptors were taken from an adult with an advanced solid tumor such as melanoma, head and neck, liver or kidney cancer.

The chain joins TRBV5-1 to TRBJ2-5; 7 bases align to TRBD2. Germline CDR1 is SGHRS and CDR2 is YFSETQ. CDR3 length equals 13 residues. The junction had 11 bases not matched to a gene; V was cut back by 2 bases and J by 13 bases. The CDR3 reads CASSFTGLSDRYF. The CDR3, as DNA: TGCGCCAGCAGCTTTACGGGACTAAGCGATAGGTACTTC.

The chain couples TRBV9 to TRBJ1-2; 7 nucleotides match TRBD1. The CDR3 is 15 residues long. The germline V gene has CDR1 SGDLS and CDR2 YYNGEE. V lost 0 bases to trimming and J lost 1 base; unmatched junction nucleotides: 3. This CDR3 reads CASSVDTGDNYGYTF. As DNA, the CDR3 is TGTGCCAGCAGCGTAGACACAGGGGATAACTATGGCTACACCTTC.

The chain is built from TRBV19 and TRBJ2-1; D is undetermined. Germline V CDR1 and CDR2: LNHDA, SQIVND (reference sequence). The CDR3 sequence is 13 residues long. The V and J ends lost 7 bases and 4 bases respectively, with 11 bases between them. CDR3 coding DNA: TGTGCCAGTAAGGATAGCCATTACAATGAGCAGTTCTTC. Its protein is CASKDSHYNEQFF.

This chain uses TRBV4-1 with TRBJ1-6; 8 bases map to TRBD1. The CDR3 has 17 residues. Trimming took 2 bases from V and 5 from J; bases not matched to a gene: 8. CDR1 is MGHRA, CDR2 YSYEKL, per germline. The CDR3 coding sequence is TGCGCCAGCAGCCAAAGGGCAGGGGGCTTGAATAATTCACCCCTCCACTTT. Its translation: CASSQRAGGLNNSPLHF.

The rearrangement joins TRBV11-3 to TRBJ2-1; D may be TRBD2 (6 bases). V was shortened by 5 bases and J by 9 bases, with 14 bases between the two germline ends. This CDR3 has 13 residues. Germline CDR1 SGHNT, CDR2 YENEEA. The CDR3 nucleotides read TGTGCCAGCAGCCTGACTAGTGTGGGTGAGCAGTTCTTC. Its protein is CASSLTSVGEQFF.

This chain uses TRBV7-9 with TRBJ1-5, with a possible D match to TRBD1 (6 bases). V lost 5 bases, J lost 3 bases, and 11 bases lay in between. Germline V gene lookup returns CDR1 SEHNR and CDR2 FQNEAQ (reference sequence). The CDR3 totals 14 residues. CDR3 residues: CASSVTGHNQPQHF. The CDR3 DNA sequence: TGTGCCAGCAGCGTAACAGGGCACAATCAGCCCCAGCATTTT.

V gene TRBV6-1 combines with J gene TRBJ2-4; perhaps TRBD1 as D (6 bases). Deletions cut 6 bases from V and 2 bases from J, with 11 bases between. Germline V CDR1 and CDR2: MNHNS, SASEGT. This CDR3 is 14 amino acids long. In nucleotides, the CDR3 is TGTGCCAGCAGGGGCACAGGGACCAAAAACATTCAGTACTTC. It is translated as CASRGTGTKNIQYF.

The rearrangement joins TRBV7-2 to TRBJ1-2, with D hard to call. The CDR3 sequence is 14 residues long. V lost 5 bases to trimming and J lost 3 bases, with 13 bases between them. Germline-derived CDR1 and CDR2 are SGHTA and FQGNSA. The CDR3: CASSPGVADYGYTF. The CDR3 DNA reads TGTGCCAGCAGCCCCGGGGTTGCTGACTATGGCTACACCTTC.

The V call is TRBV18, the J call TRBJ1-1; no reliable D call. The CDR3 runs to 14 residues. The germline V gene has CDR1 KGHSH and CDR2 LQKENI. The V gene lost 5 bases and the J gene lost 1 base, with 11 bases spanning the gap. CDR3 DNA sequence: TGTGCCAGCTCAGCGACCGGGAAGAACACTGAAGCTTTCTTT. Protein sequence: CASSATGKNTEAFF.

This chain links TRBV6-1 with TRBJ2-3; D is unclear. CDR1 is MNHNS and CDR2 is SASEGT in the germline V gene. Trimming took 3 bases from V and 1 from J, leaving 8 bases between them. The CDR3 has 14 amino acids. Written as DNA, the CDR3 is TGTGCCAGCAGTGAGGGATCTGGCACAGATACGCAGTATTTT. Translating it yields CASSEGSGTDTQYF.

This clone ranks as medium-sized. The V and J genes are TRBV4-2 and TRBJ2-2; D tentatively reads TRBD1 or TRBD2 (6 bases each). From germline, CDR1 is LGHNA and CDR2 YNFKEQ. Trimming took 6 bases from V and 6 from J, leaving 17 bases between them. The CDR3 is made up of 15 amino acids. Here the CDR3 reads CASSLGGSNAGELFF. Written as DNA, the CDR3 is TGTGCCAGCAGTCTCGGGGGCTCTAATGCCGGGGAGCTGTTTTTT.

This sequence joins TRBV6-5 and TRBJ1-2, with D uncertain. The CDR3 length is 13 residues. Trimming cost V 2 bases and J 8 bases, with 12 bases left between them. CDR1 is MNHEY, CDR2 SVGAGI, per germline. The CDR3 sequence is CASSYGLGQGYTF. Written as DNA, the CDR3 is TGTGCCAGCAGTTACGGCCTCGGGCAAGGCTACACCTTC.

The CDR3 bases are TGTGCCAGCAGCTCAGGGTTCGAGCAGTACTTC. It yields the protein CASSSGFEQYF. The V call is TRBV11-3, the J call TRBJ2-7; D is perhaps TRBD1 (5 bases). From germline, CDR1 is SGHNT and CDR2 YENEEA. The CDR3 sequence is 11 residues long. V was cut by 4 bases and J by 6 bases, with 7 bases left in between.

This chain joins TRBV11-3 and TRBJ2-1, with TRBD1 matching over 8 bases. Unmatched junction bases numbered 8, after V lost 5 bases and J lost 8 bases. Germline values: CDR1 SGHNT, CDR2 YENEEA. The CDR3 spans 14 residues. The CDR3 is CASSPRTGPHEQFF. The CDR3, as DNA: TGTGCCAGCAGCCCCCGGACAGGGCCCCATGAGCAGTTCTTC.

This chain joins TRBV6-8 and TRBJ1-1, with 8 bases that match TRBD1. There are 16 residues in the CDR3. Germline V gene data show CDR1 as MNHGY and CDR2 as SAAAGT. V was pared by 2 bases and J by 4 bases, with 9 bases of the junction left unmatched. The CDR3 is CASSYTRQGLGTEAFF. The CDR3 nucleotides read TGTGCCAGCAGTTACACAAGACAGGGGTTGGGCACTGAAGCTTTCTTT.

The V call is TRBV5-4, the J call TRBJ2-3, with D possibly being TRBD2 (5 bases). The CDR3 totals 14 residues. V was trimmed by 4 bases and J by 8 bases, leaving 17 bases between them. The germline CDR1 and CDR2 sequences are SGHNT and YYREEE (reference sequence). CDR3: CASSPAGESSTQYF. The DNA of the CDR3 is TGTGCCAGCAGCCCGGCCGGGGAGTCCAGTACGCAGTATTTT.